These T cell receptor beta chains were read from a single sample in a study of radiotherapy plus CTLA-4 blockade in lung cancer. The data were produced by immunoSEQ multiplex PCR, yet TCRdb's version contains in-frame clones alone and is incomplete. The sample comprises 50,000 to 70,000 clones, approximately 82% of which are singletons, and under 7% rests with the top ten. The source was peripheral blood, collected from a patient treated with radiotherapy plus ipilimumab. The receptors derive from a human donor with non-small cell lung cancer whose response to radiotherapy plus ipilimumab could not be evaluated. Both conserved end residues are part of each CDR3. The D gene is left open where the match is weak. Some rows mark clone size as missing; the rest say once, few, many or name a class of expanded clone.

V	size	J	D	DNA	CDR3
TRBV23-1	.	TRBJ1-6	.	TGCGCCAGCAGTCAATCAAAATCTGGGTCGGGATTCTATAATTCACCCCTCCACTTT	CASSQSKSGSGFYNSPLHF
TRBV4-1	.	TRBJ1-3	.	TGCGCCAGCAGCCAAGACAGGTACTCTGGAAACACCATATATTTT	CASSQDRYSGNTIYF
TRBV6-7	.	TRBJ2-3	TRBD2	TGTGCCAGCAGTCCAATCTTTGGTAGCGGGGGGGGGACCACACGAACAGATACGCAGTATTTT	CASSPIFGSGGGTTRTDTQYF
TRBV7-6	once	TRBJ2-3	TRBD2	TGTGCCAGCAGCTTCAGTAGCGGGAGGGATGGAGATACGCAGTATTTT	CASSFSSGRDGDTQYF
TRBV25-1	medium-sized	TRBJ2-1	.	TGTGCCAGCAGTGACCCCACAGGGGGGGTAAAGGATGAGCAGTTCTTC	CASSDPTGGVKDEQFF
TRBV4-3	few	TRBJ1-2	TRBD1	TGCGCCAGCAGCCAAGAACTGAACAGGGGCGACGGCTACACCTTC	CASSQELNRGDGYTF
TRBV6-5	.	TRBJ1-2	.	TGTGCCAGCAGTTACAGGGCAGGGGCCTATGGCTACACCTTC	CASSYRAGAYGYTF
TRBV28	.	TRBJ1-2	TRBD1	TGTGCCAGCAGCGGACAGGCCCCTACGTGGGATGGCTACACCTTC	CASSGQAPTWDGYTF
TRBV4-2	.	TRBJ2-5	TRBD2	TGTGCCAGCAGCCCTCGGCGGGGGGGAACACAAGAGACCCAGTACTTC	CASSPRRGGTQETQYF
TRBV19	.	TRBJ1-5	.	TGTGCCAGTAGTATCTCCGTGGGGGCCGGCAATCAGCCCCAGCATTTT	CASSISVGAGNQPQHF
TRBV28	.	TRBJ1-6	TRBD1	TGTGCCAGCAGTTTATTGGGGACAGGGAATATTAATTCACCCCTCCACTTT	CASSLLGTGNINSPLHF
TRBV6-5	.	TRBJ2-1	.	TGTGCCAGCAGACTTGGACAGAGAAACAATGAGCAGTTCTTC	CASRLGQRNNEQFF
TRBV7-2	once	TRBJ2-1	.	TGTGCCAGCAGCTTAGGGAGGGACAATGAGCAGTTCTTC	CASSLGRDNEQFF
TRBV6-1	few	TRBJ2-2	.	TGTGCCAGCATTTCGGGGGATTGGAAAACCGGGGAGCTGTTTTTT	CASISGDWKTGELFF
TRBV1	.	TRBJ2-7	.	TGCACCAGCAGCCCAAGGGGTCATTGGCCGGTGTCGCAGTACTTC	CTSSPRGHWPVSQYF
TRBV28	.	TRBJ2-7	.	TGTGCCAGCAGTTTACCAGGAACAGGCGAGCAGTACTTC	CASSLPGTGEQYF
TRBV5-1	.	TRBJ2-6	.	TGCGCCAGCAGCTTCCTGCCGGGACTTACCTACTCTGGGGCCAACGTCCTGACTTTC	CASSFLPGLTYSGANVLTF
TRBV7-2	.	TRBJ1-6	.	TGTGCCAGCAGCTTAGTGTTAGGAGGTAACCTAAAATCGGCCCCCCACTTT	CASSLVLGGNLKSAPHF
TRBV21-1	.	TRBJ2-7	.	TGTGCCAGCAGCAAAGTGCGGCACAAAACTCATAGCTCCTACGAGCAGTACTTC	CASSKVRHKTHSSYEQYF
TRBV7-9	.	TRBJ1-2	.	TGTGCCAGCAGCTCTACAGGGTTCTATGGCTACACCTTC	CASSSTGFYGYTF
TRBV5-1	once	TRBJ2-7	.	TGCGCCAGCAGCTTGGGTGCTAGCCAGACCTACGAGCAGTACTTC	CASSLGASQTYEQYF
TRBV27	.	TRBJ1-1	TRBD1	TGTGCCAGCAAATTCGGACAGGGGGCGCCCGGTGAAGCTTTCTTT	CASKFGQGAPGEAFF
TRBV7-9	few	TRBJ1-1	.	TGTGCCAGCAGCTCAGCCGGGAGATCGAAAGCTTTCTTT	CASSSAGRSKAFF
TRBV9	.	TRBJ2-6	.	TGTGCCTCAGGACATTCAGGATCTGGGGCCAACGTCCTGACTTTC	CASGHSGSGANVLTF
TRBV4-3	.	TRBJ2-2	TRBD2	TGCGCCAGCAGCCAAGCCGCGGGGGACACCGGGGAGCTGTTTTTT	CASSQAAGDTGELFF
TRBV4-2	.	TRBJ2-5	TRBD2	TGTGCCAGCAGCCCGGTCGTAGCTAGCGGGCAAGAGACCCAGTACTTC	CASSPVVASGQETQYF